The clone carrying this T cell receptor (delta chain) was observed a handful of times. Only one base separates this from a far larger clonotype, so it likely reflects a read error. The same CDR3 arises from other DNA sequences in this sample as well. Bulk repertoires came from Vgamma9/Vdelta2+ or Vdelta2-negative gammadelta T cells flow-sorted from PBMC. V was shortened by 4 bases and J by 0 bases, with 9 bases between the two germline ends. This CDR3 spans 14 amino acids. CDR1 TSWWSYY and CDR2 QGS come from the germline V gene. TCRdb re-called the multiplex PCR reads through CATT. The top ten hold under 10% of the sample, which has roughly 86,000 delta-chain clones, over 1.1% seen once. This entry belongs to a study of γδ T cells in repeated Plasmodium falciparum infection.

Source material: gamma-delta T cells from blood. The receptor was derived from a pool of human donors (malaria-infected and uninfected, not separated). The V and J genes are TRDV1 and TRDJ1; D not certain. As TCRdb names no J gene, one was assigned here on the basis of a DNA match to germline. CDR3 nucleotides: TGTGCTCTTGGGGCACCCAAGAACACCGATAAACTCATCTTT. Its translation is CALGAPKNTDKLIF.